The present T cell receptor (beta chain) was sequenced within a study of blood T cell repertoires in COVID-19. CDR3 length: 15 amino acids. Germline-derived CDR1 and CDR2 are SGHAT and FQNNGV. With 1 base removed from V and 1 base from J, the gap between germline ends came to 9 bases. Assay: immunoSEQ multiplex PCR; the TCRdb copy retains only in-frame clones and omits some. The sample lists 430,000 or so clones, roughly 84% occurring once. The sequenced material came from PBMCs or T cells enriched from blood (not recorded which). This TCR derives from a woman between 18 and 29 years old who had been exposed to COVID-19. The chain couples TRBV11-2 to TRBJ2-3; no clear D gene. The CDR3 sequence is CASSLGRLGTDTQYF. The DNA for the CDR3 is TGTGCCAGCAGCTTAGGTCGGTTGGGCACAGATACGCAGTATTTT.